This TCR beta chain was sequenced during a study of tumor-infiltrating lymphocytes in localized non-small cell lung cancer. Sequencing used immunoSEQ multiplex PCR; TCRdb keeps in-frame clones, though not all of them. Of 6,000 or so clones in the sample, more than 65% were seen once. The sample taken for sequencing was lung tumor tissue. The TCR originated in a human donor with non-small cell lung cancer.

This CDR3 reads CASSLGSSGVSSYEQYF. CDR3 DNA sequence: TGCGCCAGCAGCTTGGGGAGTAGCGGGGTCAGCTCCTACGAGCAGTACTTC. V is TRBV5-1 and J is TRBJ2-7; TRBD2 aligns across 8 bases. J lost 0 bases, V lost 0 bases, and 8 bases had no gene match. The CDR3 covers 17 residues. The V gene's germline CDR1 is SGHRS and CDR2 YFSETQ.